One sample yielded the 2 T cell receptor beta chains listed below, sequenced in a study of blood T cell repertoires in COVID-19. Sequencing was performed with immunoSEQ multiplex PCR; in TCRdb, only in-frame clones are kept and a portion is missing. Of some 70,000 clones in the sample, approximately 79% were seen once. The source material was peripheral blood. Source of these receptors: a woman in her forties or fifties with acute or convalescent COVID-19.

The chain links TRBV16 to TRBJ1-6; 9 bases are a match to TRBD1. V was clipped by 3 bases and J by 7 bases; unmatched bases: 1. Germline CDR1 is KGHSY and CDR2 is FQNENV. CDR3 length equals 14 residues. CDR3 sequence reads: CASSHGTGNSPLHF. In DNA, the CDR3 is TGTGCCAGCAGCCACGGGACAGGGAATTCACCCCTCCACTTT.

A single count supports this clone. J is TRBJ2-7 and V is TRBV2; tentative D call: TRBD2 (6 bases). Germline CDR1 and CDR2: SNHLY and FYNNEI. The CDR3 is 12 amino acids. V lost 2 bases, J lost 7 bases, and 9 bases lay in between. CDR3 coding DNA: TGTGCCAGCAGTGAACACGGGGGTGAGCAGTACTTC. Amino acid sequence: CASSEHGGEQYF.